A single sample gave rise to the 30 T cell receptor beta chains below, sequenced in a study of metastatic and nonmetastatic thyroid tumors. Via MiXCR, TCRdb re-called the PCR reads. The sample holds 25,000 to 30,000 clones, 25% to 30% seen once. Each patient went into thyroid surgery without having received any treatment. Material for sequencing was blood. The receptor set was obtained from a female donor with papillary thyroid cancer or a benign thyroid nodule (not recorded which). Some clones in this sample may be carry-over from other donors' samples.

This clone is labeled medium-sized. The chain links TRBV2 to TRBJ2-1; 11 bases fit TRBD2. The CDR3 is made up of 15 amino acids. Germline V CDR1 and CDR2: SNHLY, FYNNEI. V shed 4 bases and J 7 bases; nucleotides not matched to a gene: 6. The CDR3: CASSAFTSGSNEQFF. For the CDR3, the DNA is TGTGCCAGCAGTGCTTTTACTAGCGGGAGTAATGAGCAGTTCTTC. Filled out from reference TRBV2 and TRBJ2-1, the complete variable domain reads EPEVTQTPSHQVTQMGQEVILRCVPISNHLYFYWYRQILGQKVEFLVSFYNNEISEKSEIFDDQFSVERPDGSNFTLKIRSTKLEDSAMYFCASSAFTSGSNEQFFGPGTRLTVL.

This clone was recorded many times. This chain uses TRBV7-9 with TRBJ2-3; no clear D gene. The CDR3 has 13 residues. Trimming shortened V by 5 bases and J by 2 bases, and 8 bases separated the two germline ends. In germline, CDR1 is SEHNR, CDR2 FQNEAQ (reference sequence). CDR3 nucleotide sequence: TGTGCCAGCAGCCTGGATCTCACAGATACGCAGTATTTT. Amino acid sequence: CASSLDLTDTQYF. The full variable domain, in which reference TRBV7-9 and TRBJ2-3 provide the parts outside the CDR3, is DTGVSQNPRHKITKRGQNVTFRCDPISEHNRLYWYRQTLGQGPEFLTYFQNEAQLEKSRLLSDRFSAERPKGSFSTLEIQRTEQGDSAMYLCASSLDLTDTQYFGPGTRLTVL.

This clone was detected many times. This sample also contains other DNA sequences that code for the same CDR3. The rearrangement uses TRBV10-2 and TRBJ2-2; D possibly matches TRBD1 or TRBD2 (5 bases each). CDR3 length equals 16 residues. Trimming removed 6 bases from V and 1 base from J, with 15 bases in between. CDR1 and CDR2 (germline): WSHSY, SAAADI. CDR3 sequence reads: CASSKPGTQNTGELFF. CDR3 nucleotide sequence: TGCGCCAGCAGCAAACCCGGGACCCAGAACACCGGGGAGCTGTTTTTT.

This chain connects TRBV7-6 to TRBJ2-3, with D hard to call. This CDR3 region has 13 residues. Germline V gene lookup returns CDR1 SGHVS and CDR2 FNYEAQ. The V end was cut by 0 bases, the J end by 6 bases, with 7 bases between. The CDR3 protein is CASSLANGDTQYF. CDR3 bases: TGTGCCAGCAGCTTAGCTAACGGGGATACGCAGTATTTT.

This clone was recorded at least ten times. V and J are TRBV2 and TRBJ2-5; 10 bases agree with TRBD1. V shed 0 bases, J shed 4 bases, and the junction held 8 bases outside the gene matches. This CDR3 spans 17 amino acids. Germline V gene data show CDR1 as SNHLY and CDR2 as FYNNEI. Here the CDR3 DNA reads TGTGCCAGCAGTGAAGCGCTCGGGGGACAGGGGATAGAGACCCAGTACTTC. This gives the protein CASSEALGGQGIETQYF. Variable domain in full (rest from reference TRBV2 and TRBJ2-5): EPEVTQTPSHQVTQMGQEVILRCVPISNHLYFYWYRQILGQKVEFLVSFYNNEISEKSEIFDDQFSVERPDGSNFTLKIRSTKLEDSAMYFCASSEALGGQGIETQYFGPGTRLLVL.

This chain joins TRBV6-2 or TRBV6-3 and TRBJ2-5; maybe TRBD2 (5 bases). V lost 2 bases and J lost 0, with 10 bases in between. There are 15 residues in the CDR3. CDR1 MNHEY and CDR2 SVGEGT come from the germline V gene. CDR3 DNA: TGTGCCAGCAGTTACACGTCGGGGTACCAAGAGACCCAGTACTTC. The encoded protein is CASSYTSGYQETQYF.

There are a few counts of this clone. V and J are TRBV20-1 and TRBJ2-2, with 7 bases fitting TRBD2. This CDR3 has 17 amino acids. With V trimmed by 3 bases and J by 5 bases, 15 bases remained unmatched. The V gene's germline CDR1 is DFQATT and CDR2 SNEGSKA (reference sequence). CDR3 residues: CSARASGVSSWTGELFF. The DNA for the CDR3 is TGCAGTGCTAGGGCAAGCGGGGTATCTTCATGGACCGGGGAGCTGTTTTTT.

This clone appeared many times. This rearrangement joins TRBV20-1 to TRBJ1-4, with D perhaps matching TRBD1 (6 bases). V gave up 2 bases and J gave up 8 bases, with 12 bases separating them. Germline V gene lookup returns CDR1 DFQATT and CDR2 SNEGSKA (reference sequence). The CDR3 totals 13 residues. The CDR3 coding sequence is TGCAGTGCTAGACAGGGTACAGGGGAAAAACTGTTTTTT. It codes for CSARQGTGEKLFF.

This clone was observed a handful of times. The CDR3 nucleotides read TGTGCCAGCAGTTTAAGGGGGGGCGCGGCGGGCGAGCAGTACTTC. Its translation is CASSLRGGAAGEQYF. This chain uses TRBV12-3 or TRBV12-4 with TRBJ2-7, with D tentatively TRBD2 (7 bases). This CDR3 contains 15 residues. V lost 2 bases and J lost 6, with 17 bases in between.

This rearrangement joins TRBV20-1 to TRBJ2-1; TRBD2 agrees at 8 bases. The CDR3 consists of 14 residues. Germline CDR1 and CDR2: DFQATT and SNEGSKA (reference sequence). V trimming: 3 bases; J trimming: 8 bases; junction bases outside the gene matches: 9. The CDR3 DNA is TGCAGTGCTAGGCCGGGACTAGGGAGGCATGAGCAGTTCTTC. It codes for CSARPGLGRHEQFF.

This clone was recorded once. The V gene is TRBV11-2, the J gene TRBJ2-7; D uncertain. The V and J ends lost 3 bases and 4 bases respectively, with 7 bases between them. The germline gives CDR1 SGHAT, CDR2 FQNNGV. The CDR3 loop spans 12 amino acids. This CDR3 reads CASSFSAYEQYF. Here the CDR3 DNA reads TGTGCCAGCAGCTTTTCAGCGTACGAGCAGTACTTC.

The chain joins TRBV5-5 to TRBJ2-1; 7 nucleotides line up with TRBD2. CDR3 length: 17 amino acids. In germline, CDR1 is SGHKS, CDR2 YYEKEE (reference sequence). V shed 4 bases, J shed 0 bases, and the junction held 10 bases outside the gene matches. As DNA, the CDR3 is TGTGCCAGCAGCACGATAAGCGGGGATAGCTCCTACAATGAGCAGTTCTTC. Its translation is CASSTISGDSSYNEQFF. Variable domain in full (rest from reference TRBV5-5 and TRBJ2-1): DAGVTQSPTHLIKTRGQQVTLRCSPISGHKSVSWYQQVLGQGPQFIFQYYEKEERGRGNFPDRFSARQFPNYSSELNVNALLLGDSALYLCASSTISGDSSYNEQFFGPGTRLTVL.

This clone was seen repeatedly, ten times or more. V and J are TRBV5-1 and TRBJ1-2; TRBD1 might be the D (5 bases). The CDR3 has 13 residues. Germline CDR1 SGHRS, CDR2 YFSETQ. The germline V and J ends were trimmed by 4 bases and 8 bases, with 15 bases remaining between them. The CDR3 protein is CASSRDGDRGYTF. The CDR3 nucleotides read TGCGCCAGCAGCCGGGACGGGGATCGGGGCTACACCTTC.

In its sample, this clone was seen many times. The genes are TRBV14 and TRBJ1-2; D remains unclear. The CDR3 runs 15 residues. V lost 0 bases to trimming and J lost 0 bases, with 8 bases between them. Germline V gene lookup returns CDR1 SGHDN and CDR2 FVKESK. CDR3 DNA: TGTGCCAGCAGCCAAGACAGCGTATCTAACTATGGCTACACCTTC. It specifies CASSQDSVSNYGYTF.

This clone was seen ten or more times. Here the CDR3 reads CASSQRTGGRTGELFF. The CDR3 coding sequence is TGCGCCAGCAGCCAAAGGACAGGGGGGCGCACCGGGGAGCTGTTTTTT. The genes are TRBV4-1 and TRBJ2-2; 10 bases are shared with TRBD1. This CDR3 region has 16 residues. Germline CDR1 and CDR2: MGHRA and YSYEKL. Trimming at V came to 2 bases and at J to 4 bases, leaving 4 bases not matched to a gene.

On this clone itself: Given a much more abundant clone one base away, this may be a read error. This sequence joins TRBV7-9 and TRBJ2-3; no firm D call. Germline CDR1 and CDR2: SEHNR and FQNEAQ (reference sequence). CDR3 size: 11 residues. The CDR3 protein is CARSIVDTQYF. The CDR3 bases are TGTGCCCGCAGCATCGTAGATACGCAGTATTTT. Complete variable domain (other parts from reference TRBV7-9 and TRBJ2-3): DTGVSQNPRHKITKRGQNVTFRCDPISEHNRLYWYRQTLGQGPEFLTYFQNEAQLEKSRLLSDRFSAERPKGSFSTLEIQRTEQGDSAMYLCARSIVDTQYFGPGTRLTVL.

This clone showed up many times. The CDR3 bases are TGCAGTGCTAGAGCTGGGACAGGGGGCGAGCAGTACGTC. Protein sequence: CSARAGTGGEQYV. The V and J genes are TRBV20-1 and TRBJ2-7; 11 bases map to TRBD1. Trimming cost V 1 base and J 6 bases; bases outside gene matches: 2. Germline CDR1 DFQATT, CDR2 SNEGSKA (reference sequence). The CDR3 totals 13 residues.

This clone occurred many times. This sequence joins TRBV4-2 and TRBJ1-3; the D is unclear. Looked up from germline, CDR1 is LGHNA and CDR2 is YNFKEQ. The V end lost 0 bases, the J end lost 8 bases, and 8 bases lay between the germline ends. The CDR3 totals 13 residues. This chain's CDR3 is CASSQDLEDTIYF. CDR3 DNA: TGTGCCAGCAGCCAAGATTTAGAAGACACCATATATTTT.

In this sample, this clone turned up many times. This chain joins TRBV19 and TRBJ1-2; weak D call: TRBD1 (5 bases). V lost 5 bases, J lost 11 bases, and 18 bases lay in between. Germline V gene data show CDR1 as LNHDA and CDR2 as SQIVND (reference sequence). This CDR3 has 13 amino acids. For the CDR3, the DNA is TGTGCCAGTAGTTACGATTTCAACAGGCTGTACACCTTC. Translating it yields CASSYDFNRLYTF.

V is TRBV30 and J is TRBJ2-7; D ambiguous. V was pared by 2 bases and J by 6 bases, with 8 bases between. The CDR3 has 11 residues. The germline CDR1 and CDR2 sequences are GTSNPN and SVGIG (reference sequence). This chain's CDR3 is CAWSLGGEQYF. CDR3 in DNA: TGTGCCTGGAGTCTAGGCGGCGAGCAGTACTTC.

This clone has a handful of counts. The CDR3 loop reads CASSSAVLHPQHF. In DNA, the CDR3 is TGTGCCAGCAGTTCGGCAGTCTTGCATCCCCAGCATTTT. This rearrangement joins TRBV6-1 to TRBJ1-5; D gene unclear. V gave up 5 bases and J gave up 10 bases, with 15 bases separating them. Germline V CDR1 and CDR2: MNHNS, SASEGT. The CDR3 has 13 amino acids.

This clone was found many times. The chain uses TRBV3-1 and TRBJ2-1, with a tentative D call TRBD1 (6 bases). The length of the CDR3 is 16 residues. CDR1 is LGHDT, CDR2 YNNKEL, per germline (reference sequence). With 0 bases removed from V and 8 bases from J, the gap between germline ends came to 17 bases. CDR3 sequence reads: CASSQDKGEWTDEQFF. The CDR3 DNA sequence: TGTGCCAGCAGCCAAGACAAGGGGGAGTGGACGGATGAGCAGTTCTTC.

In this sample, this clone turned up many times. The chain is built from TRBV19 and TRBJ1-4, with D possibly being TRBD1 (6 bases). Germline V gene sequence: CDR1 LNHDA, CDR2 SQIVND (reference sequence). The CDR3 consists of 15 residues. The V gene lost 4 bases and the J gene lost 7 bases, with 16 bases spanning the gap. Written as DNA, the CDR3 is TGTGCCAGTAGTAGCTCCAGGGGAGGAGGTGAAAAACTGTTTTTT. Translated: CASSSSRGGGEKLFF.

By proportion, this clone is medium-sized. The chain employs TRBV5-1 and TRBJ2-3; D is possibly TRBD1 (5 bases). Trimming pared 5 bases from V and 0 bases from J, leaving 7 bases between. The CDR3 runs 13 residues. Germline V gene data show CDR1 as SGHRS and CDR2 as YFSETQ. CDR3 sequence reads: CASRGASTDTQYF. The DNA for the CDR3 is TGCGCCAGCAGAGGGGCTAGCACAGATACGCAGTATTTT.

This clone showed up many times. The rearrangement uses TRBV5-1 and TRBJ1-1, with 8 bases lining up with TRBD1. CDR3 size: 14 residues. With V trimmed by 3 bases and J by 1 base, 2 bases remained unmatched. Germline values: CDR1 SGHRS, CDR2 YFSETQ. The CDR3 nucleotides are TGCGCCAGCAGCTCGGGGACAGGGAACACTGAAGCTTTCTTT. It is translated as CASSSGTGNTEAFF.

This clone was recorded only once. The junction departs from the called germline gene at one end, perhaps through a read error. This chain joins TRBV20-1 and TRBJ2-6, with D possibly being TRBD2 (6 bases). Germline V lookup: CDR1 DFQATT, CDR2 SNEGSKA (reference sequence). This CDR3 comprises 17 residues. The CDR3 nucleotides read TGCAGTGCTAGAGATAACGGAGGGTTGGCTGGGGCCAAAGTCCTGACCTTC. It specifies CSARDNGGLAGAKVLTF.

Concerning this clone: The germline gene is not matched at one end of the junction; a read error may be the cause. The sample holds other DNA sequences that translate to the same CDR3. This chain links TRBV20-1 with TRBJ2-3; TRBD2 agrees at 16 bases. CDR1 is DFQATT and CDR2 is SNEGSKA in the germline V gene (reference sequence). CDR3 length: 15 residues. The CDR3 spells CSARGTSGGGDTQYF. CDR3 DNA: TGCAGTGCTCGTGGGACTAGCGGGGGGGGCGATACTCAGTATTTT.

This chain connects TRBV20-1 to TRBJ1-2; 7 bases agree with TRBD1. Germline V lookup: CDR1 DFQATT, CDR2 SNEGSKA (reference sequence). This CDR3 contains 14 residues. After removal of 3 bases from V and 4 bases from J, the junction contained 8 bases not matched to a gene. CDR3 residues: CSASRTGPTYGYTF. In DNA form, the CDR3 reads TGCAGTGCTAGTCGGACAGGCCCTACCTATGGCTACACCTTC.

As to this clone: In the same sample, other DNA sequences code for this CDR3. The CDR3: CASNQGTGGSTGELFF. Here the CDR3 DNA reads TGTGCCAGCAATCAAGGCACGGGGGGTAGCACCGGGGAGCTGTTTTTT. This chain connects TRBV7-6 to TRBJ2-2; 7 nucleotides line up with TRBD2. Per the germline V gene, CDR1 is SGHVS and CDR2 is FNYEAQ. CDR3 size: 16 residues. V lost 7 bases and J lost 4; bases outside the gene matches: 12.

This clone has a count of ten or more. The chain uses TRBV7-9 and TRBJ2-3; D call uncertain. Per the germline V gene, CDR1 is SEHNR and CDR2 is FQNEAQ (reference sequence). Trimming stripped 0 bases from V and 3 bases from J, with 10 bases between. CDR3 length equals 15 residues. The CDR3 DNA reads as TGTGCCAGCAGCTTAGCATCTGGGCTTACAGATACGCAGTATTTT. This sequence encodes CASSLASGLTDTQYF. The variable domain in full, with the rest retrieved from reference TRBV7-9 and TRBJ2-3, is DTGVSQNPRHKITKRGQNVTFRCDPISEHNRLYWYRQTLGQGPEFLTYFQNEAQLEKSRLLSDRFSAERPKGSFSTLEIQRTEQGDSAMYLCASSLASGLTDTQYFGPGTRLTVL.